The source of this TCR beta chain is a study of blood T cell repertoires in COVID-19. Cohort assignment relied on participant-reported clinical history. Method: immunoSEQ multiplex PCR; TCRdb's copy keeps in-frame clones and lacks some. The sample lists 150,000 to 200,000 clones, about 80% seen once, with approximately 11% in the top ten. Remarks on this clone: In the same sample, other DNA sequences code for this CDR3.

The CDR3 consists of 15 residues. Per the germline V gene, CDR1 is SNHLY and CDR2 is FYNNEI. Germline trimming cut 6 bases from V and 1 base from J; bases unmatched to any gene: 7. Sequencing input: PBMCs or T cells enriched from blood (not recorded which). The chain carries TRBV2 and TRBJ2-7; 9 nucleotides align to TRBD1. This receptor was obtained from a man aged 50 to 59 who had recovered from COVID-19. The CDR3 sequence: CASRGDRAISYEQYF. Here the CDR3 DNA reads TGTGCCAGCAGGGGGGACAGGGCGATATCCTACGAGCAGTACTTC.